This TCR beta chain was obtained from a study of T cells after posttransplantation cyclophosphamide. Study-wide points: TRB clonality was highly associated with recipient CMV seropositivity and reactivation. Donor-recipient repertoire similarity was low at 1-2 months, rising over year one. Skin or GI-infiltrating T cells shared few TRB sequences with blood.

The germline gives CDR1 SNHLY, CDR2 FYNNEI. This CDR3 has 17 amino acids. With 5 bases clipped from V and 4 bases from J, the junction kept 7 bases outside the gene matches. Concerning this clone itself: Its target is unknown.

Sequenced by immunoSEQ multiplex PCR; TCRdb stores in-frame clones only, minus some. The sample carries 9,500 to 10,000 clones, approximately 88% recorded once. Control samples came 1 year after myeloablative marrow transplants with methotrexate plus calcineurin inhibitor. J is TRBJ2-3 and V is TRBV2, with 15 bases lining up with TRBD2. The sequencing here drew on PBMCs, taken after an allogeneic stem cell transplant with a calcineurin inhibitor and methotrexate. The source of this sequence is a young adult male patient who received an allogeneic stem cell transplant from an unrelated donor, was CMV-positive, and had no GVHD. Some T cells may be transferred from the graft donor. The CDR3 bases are TGTGCCAGCAGTACGGGACTAGCGGGAGGTACACCAGATACGCAGTATTTT. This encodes CASSTGLAGGTPDTQYF.